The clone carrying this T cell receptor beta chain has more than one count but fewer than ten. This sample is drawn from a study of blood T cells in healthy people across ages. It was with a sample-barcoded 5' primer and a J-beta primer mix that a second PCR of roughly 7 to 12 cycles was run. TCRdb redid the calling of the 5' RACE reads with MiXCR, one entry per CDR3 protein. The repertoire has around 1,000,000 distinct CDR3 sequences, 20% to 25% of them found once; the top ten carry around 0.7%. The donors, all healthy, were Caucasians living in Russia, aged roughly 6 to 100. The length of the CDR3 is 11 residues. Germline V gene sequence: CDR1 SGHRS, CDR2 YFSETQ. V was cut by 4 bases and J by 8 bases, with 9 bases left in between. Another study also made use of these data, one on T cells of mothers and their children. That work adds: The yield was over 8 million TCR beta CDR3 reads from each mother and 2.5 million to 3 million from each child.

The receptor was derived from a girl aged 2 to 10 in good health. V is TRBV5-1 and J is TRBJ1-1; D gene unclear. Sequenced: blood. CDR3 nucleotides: TGCGCCAGCAGCCCGCGGAGAGAAGCTTTCTTT. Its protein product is CASSPRREAFF.